Given below is one T cell receptor beta chain in context. Its antigen is not known. The CDR3 covers 14 residues. After removal of 3 bases from V and 2 bases from J, the junction contained 4 bases not matched to a gene. Germline values: CDR1 MGHRA, CDR2 YSYEKL. This record belongs to a study of CD8 T cells in Susac syndrome. Findings and caveats of the study: CD8+ clonal expansion in Susac was maximal in TEMRA cells and in active patients. The study recognized that the number of individuals in its TCR sequencing and HLA analysis was relatively small.

RNA totalling roughly 0.45 to 1 ug underwent reverse transcription with random hexamers. MiXCR, run by TCRdb on the immunoSEQ multiplex PCR reads, gives a single entry per CDR3 protein. The sample shows under 110,000 distinct CDR3 sequences, roughly 94% of them seen only once. The sequence was collected from a human donor with Susac syndrome. What was sequenced was CD8+ T cells from PBMCs. V gene TRBV4-1 combines with J gene TRBJ2-7; TRBD1 aligns across 7 bases. CDR3 DNA sequence: TGCGCCAGCAGCCAGGTCGGGACAGCCTACGAGCAGTACTTC. Amino acid sequence: CASSQVGTAYEQYF.